These 27 T cell receptor beta chains were sequenced from one sample in a study of graft-versus-host responses after intestinal transplantation. This table comes from immunoSEQ multiplex PCR, and its TCRdb copy is limited to in-frame clones, with some not included. The sample includes about 39,000 clones, over 85% of them seen just once. These TCRs are of unknown antigen specificity. The specimen was unstimulated CD8+ T cells sorted from spleen or lymph node cells, collected before transplant. The source of these receptors is a human donor who was the organ donor for an intestinal transplant.

The V gene is TRBV6-4, the J gene TRBJ2-1, with unresolved D. The ends were cut back, 0 bases at V and 3 bases at J, with 3 bases in the middle. The CDR3 covers 13 residues. Germline loops: CDR1 MRHNA, CDR2 SNTAGT. The DNA of the CDR3 is TGTGCCAGCAGTGACTCGGACTACAATGAGCAGTTCTTC. It codes for CASSDSDYNEQFF.

The chain uses TRBV12-5 and TRBJ2-3; 7 bases map to TRBD2. Trimming at V came to 1 base and at J to 4 bases, leaving 5 bases not matched to a gene. CDR1 LGHNT and CDR2 FRNRAP come from the germline V gene. CDR3 size: 15 residues. CDR3 DNA sequence: TGTGCTAGTGGTTTGGATGGGGGGGAGGCAGATACGCAGTATTTT. Residues: CASGLDGGEADTQYF. Full variable domain (missing parts from reference TRBV12-5 and TRBJ2-3): DARVTQTPRHKVTEMGQEVTMRCQPILGHNTVFWYRQTMMQGLELLAYFRNRAPLDDSGMPKDRFSAEMPDATLATLKIQPSEPRDSAVYFCASGLDGGEADTQYFGPGTRLTVL.

DNA of the CDR3: TGTGCCAGCAGCTTAGCGGGGCTAGGCTACGAGCAGTACTTC. Its protein product is CASSLAGLGYEQYF. This chain links TRBV7-6 with TRBJ2-7; maybe TRBD1 (5 bases). This CDR3 is 14 amino acids long. From germline, CDR1 is SGHVS and CDR2 FNYEAQ. Trimming took off 0 bases at V and 3 bases at J, with 9 bases between the two ends.

The genes are TRBV5-4 and TRBJ2-5; 7 nucleotides line up with TRBD2. With 4 bases clipped from V and 5 bases from J, the junction kept 2 bases outside the gene matches. The germline V gene encodes CDR1 SGHNT and CDR2 YYREEE (reference sequence). The CDR3 consists of 12 residues. CDR3 nucleotides: TGTGCCAGCAGCGGACTAGGGGAGACCCAGTACTTC. This sequence encodes CASSGLGETQYF.

This clone came up once. The chain joins TRBV25-1 to TRBJ2-7; D is unclear. The V end lost 1 base, the J end lost 3 bases, and 16 bases lay between the germline ends. CDR1 MGHDK and CDR2 SYGVNS come from the germline V gene. This CDR3 has 16 residues. CDR3 sequence (DNA): TGTGCCAGCAGTGAATTCGCTCCGTACCCTAGCTACGAGCAGTACTTC. Protein product: CASSEFAPYPSYEQYF.

The V and J genes are TRBV19 and TRBJ2-1; 10 positions match TRBD2. This CDR3 has 16 residues. Germline loops: CDR1 LNHDA, CDR2 SQIVND (reference sequence). J lost 3 bases, V lost 1 base, and 3 bases had no gene match. CDR3 loop: CASSIGSSGSYNEQFF. CDR3 bases: TGTGCCAGTAGTATAGGGTCTAGCGGGAGCTACAATGAGCAGTTCTTC.

The V gene is TRBV2, the J gene TRBJ1-5; tentative D call: TRBD1 (5 bases). Trimming pared 2 bases from V and 7 bases from J, leaving 9 bases between. The V gene's germline CDR1 is SNHLY and CDR2 FYNNEI. The CDR3 is made up of 13 amino acids. CDR3: CASSEKGRQPQHF. The CDR3 bases are TGTGCCAGCAGTGAAAAGGGGAGACAGCCCCAGCATTTT.

For the CDR3, the DNA is TGTGCCAGCGCAAGAGGGACTTTTAGCAATCAGCCCCAGCATTTT. It codes for CASARGTFSNQPQHF. V usage is TRBV28 and J usage is TRBJ1-5; TRBD1 might be the D (5 bases). Germline V gene data show CDR1 as MDHEN and CDR2 as SYDVKM. V lost 8 bases and J lost 0, with 14 bases in between. The CDR3 is made up of 15 amino acids.

This rearrangement joins TRBV9 to TRBJ1-3, with D unresolved. Germline CDR1 is SGDLS and CDR2 is YYNGEE. The CDR3 contains 16 residues. Trimming pared 3 bases from V and 0 bases from J, leaving 13 bases between. CDR3 loop: CASSEPQASSGNTIYF. The CDR3 DNA is TGTGCCAGCAGCGAACCCCAGGCTAGCTCTGGAAACACCATATATTTT.

The chain joins TRBV5-6 to TRBJ2-3; the D gene is possibly TRBD1 (5 bases). V lost 4 bases and J lost 2, with 14 bases in between. Looked up from germline, CDR1 is SGHDT and CDR2 is YYEEEE. The CDR3 is made up of 15 amino acids. The CDR3 nucleotides are TGTGCCAGCAGCGTCAGGGCAGGACCCACAGATACGCAGTATTTT. Translating gives CASSVRAGPTDTQYF. Based on the CDR3 plus reference TRBV5-6 and TRBJ2-3, the full variable domain is DAGVTQSPTHLIKTRGQQVTLRCSPKSGHDTVSWYQQALGQGPQFIFQYYEEEERQRGNFPDRFSGHQFPNYSSELNVNALLLGDSALYLCASSVRAGPTDTQYFGPGTRLTVL.

The gene calls are TRBV7-8 and TRBJ2-5; 9 nucleotides align to TRBD2. The trim removed 3 bases at V and 0 bases at J, leaving 5 bases unmatched. The CDR3 spans 16 residues. Germline V lookup: CDR1 SGHVS, CDR2 FQNEAQ. This CDR3 reads CASSFSSGRNQETQYF. The CDR3 DNA is TGTGCCAGCAGCTTTTCCAGCGGGAGGAACCAAGAGACCCAGTACTTC. Using reference TRBV7-8 and TRBJ2-5 for the parts outside the CDR3, the full variable domain is GAGVSQSPRYKVAKRGQDVALRCDPISGHVSLFWYQQALGQGPEFLTYFQNEAQLDKSGLPSDRFFAERPEGSVSTLKIQRTQQEDSAVYLCASSFSSGRNQETQYFGPGTRLLVL.

The chain joins TRBV4-2 to TRBJ1-1; the D is unclear. Trimming took off 1 base at V and 4 bases at J, with 19 bases between the two ends. Germline-derived CDR1 and CDR2 are LGHNA and YNFKEQ. This CDR3 is 17 amino acids long. The CDR3 loop is CASSQGDGFFIGTEAFF. CDR3 DNA: TGTGCCAGCAGCCAAGGAGATGGCTTTTTCATTGGCACTGAAGCTTTCTTT.

The rearrangement uses TRBV28 and TRBJ2-1; TRBD2 agrees at 7 bases. The J segment lost 4 bases and the V segment lost 2 bases, leaving 8 bases of the junction unmatched. Germline lookup yields CDR1 MDHEN and CDR2 SYDVKM. The CDR3 contains 16 residues. CDR3 sequence (DNA): TGTGCCAGCAGTTTAGCTGGGCTAGCGGTATACAATGAGCAGTTCTTC. Protein product: CASSLAGLAVYNEQFF.

This chain connects TRBV27 to TRBJ2-1; D gene ambiguous. The CDR3 covers 13 residues. V was trimmed by 6 bases and J by 8 bases, leaving 14 bases between them. Germline V gene sequence: CDR1 MNHEY, CDR2 SMNVEV (reference sequence). This CDR3 reads CASSLGPPDEQFF. CDR3 nucleotide sequence: TGTGCCAGCAGCCTTGGGCCCCCCGATGAGCAGTTCTTC.

This chain links TRBV10-3 with TRBJ2-1; D is undetermined. This CDR3 is 13 amino acids long. Trimming removed 0 bases at V and 7 bases at J, with 7 bases between. Germline CDR1 ENHRY, CDR2 SYGVKD. The CDR3 DNA reads TGTGCCATCAGTGAGTCGATTGGGAATGAGCAGTTCTTC. It encodes CAISESIGNEQFF.

This chain uses TRBV9 with TRBJ2-7; 7 bases line up with TRBD2. CDR3 size: 14 residues. The junction had 2 bases not matched to a gene; V was cut back by 0 bases and J by 2 bases. Germline V gene sequence: CDR1 SGDLS, CDR2 YYNGEE. The CDR3 sequence: CASSVGLAAYEQYF. The CDR3 DNA sequence: TGTGCCAGCAGCGTAGGACTAGCAGCCTACGAGCAGTACTTC.

The table lists this clone with a count of one. This chain joins TRBV28 and TRBJ2-3; unclear D gene. Trimming shortened V by 6 bases and J by 1 base, and 17 bases separated the two germline ends. The CDR3 has 16 residues. The V gene's germline CDR1 is MDHEN and CDR2 SYDVKM. CDR3: CASSYEILQGTDTQYF. In DNA, the CDR3 is TGTGCCAGCAGCTATGAGATTCTTCAGGGCACAGATACGCAGTATTTT.

V usage is TRBV28 and J usage is TRBJ2-3, with 7 positions matching TRBD2. CDR3 length equals 15 residues. CDR1 MDHEN and CDR2 SYDVKM come from the germline V gene. V gave up 3 bases and J gave up 6 bases; unmatched junction bases: 9. This chain's CDR3 is CASSFEGGPGDTQYF. The CDR3 nucleotides read TGTGCCAGCAGTTTTGAGGGAGGGCCTGGCGATACGCAGTATTTT.

In nucleotides, the CDR3 is TGTGCCAGCAGCCCCGGGACAGGTCACTACGAGCAGTACTTC. It specifies CASSPGTGHYEQYF. The genes are TRBV7-2 and TRBJ2-7, with 8 bases matching TRBD1. The CDR3 extends over 14 amino acids. V shed 5 bases and J 3 bases; nucleotides not matched to a gene: 6. The germline V gene has CDR1 SGHTA and CDR2 FQGNSA.

The rearrangement joins TRBV27 to TRBJ1-1; TRBD1 agrees at 10 bases. The CDR3 length is 15 residues. Germline CDR1 MNHEY, CDR2 SMNVEV (reference sequence). Trimming cost V 5 bases and J 5 bases; bases outside gene matches: 8. The CDR3 nucleotides are TGTGCCAGCAGTCCCCGGACAGGGGGAGGGACTGAAGCTTTCTTT. Translated: CASSPRTGGGTEAFF.

CDR3: CASSQDRTGHLWSDDSPLHF. The CDR3 nucleotides are TGCGCCAGCAGCCAAGACCGGACAGGGCATTTATGGTCCGATGATTCACCCCTCCACTTT. This sequence joins TRBV4-1 and TRBJ1-6; TRBD1 matches at 8 bases. The length of the CDR3 is 20 residues. J gave up 8 bases and V 0 bases, and 18 bases lay outside the gene matches. CDR1 and CDR2 from the germline V gene are MGHRA and YSYEKL.

This clone was detected only once. This chain joins TRBV7-9 and TRBJ2-1; the D is unclear. V lost 1 base and J 9 bases, leaving 4 bases between the germline ends. This CDR3 has 11 residues. CDR1 is SEHNR and CDR2 is FQNEAQ in the germline V gene (reference sequence). The CDR3 spells CASSLVGEQFF. CDR3 in DNA: TGTGCCAGCAGCTTAGTGGGTGAGCAGTTCTTC.

The V gene is TRBV28, the J gene TRBJ2-5; 8 positions match TRBD1. V lost 6 bases, J lost 11 bases, and 14 bases stayed unmatched. Germline V CDR1 and CDR2: MDHEN, SYDVKM. The CDR3 spans 14 residues. The CDR3 bases are TGTGCCAGCAGAGGCAGGGGGCAGAGGGGGGCTCAGTACTTC. Residues: CASRGRGQRGAQYF.

The genes are TRBV21-1 and TRBJ2-7; the table names TRBD2, a call not compared with the DNA. TRBV21-1 is a listed pseudogene. This CDR3 contains 21 residues. CDR3 in DNA: TGTGCCAGCAGCAAAGGCTCTAGACCTACCCCGGCGAGACTCCCTTACTACGAGCAGTACTTC. Its translation: CASSKGSRPTPARLPYYEQYF.

The chain is built from TRBV15 and TRBJ1-3, with TRBD1 matching 8 bases. The germline V gene has CDR1 LNHNV and CDR2 YYDKDF (reference sequence). The length of the CDR3 is 15 residues. V shed 5 bases and J 5 bases; nucleotides not matched to a gene: 8. The CDR3 bases are TGTGCCACCAGCGGTCCAGACAGGGGAAGAAACACCATATATTTT. This gives the protein CATSGPDRGRNTIYF.

This clone was recorded only once. This chain links TRBV28 with TRBJ1-5; 8 nucleotides agree with TRBD1. The CDR3 has 18 residues. Germline trimming cut 6 bases from V and 0 bases from J; bases unmatched to any gene: 13. Germline V CDR1 and CDR2: MDHEN, SYDVKM. CDR3 nucleotide sequence: TGTGCCAGCAGAAATTTCCCGGGACAGGCGAATAGCAATCAGCCCCAGCATTTT. This gives the protein CASRNFPGQANSNQPQHF.

The chain links TRBV19 to TRBJ2-7; D may match TRBD1 or TRBD2 (5 bases each). V gave up 4 bases and J gave up 6 bases, with 13 bases separating them. Germline CDR1 and CDR2: LNHDA and SQIVND (reference sequence). The CDR3 spans 13 residues. CDR3 in amino acids: CASSNFGAGEQYF. The CDR3, as DNA: TGTGCCAGTAGTAATTTTGGGGCGGGCGAGCAGTACTTC.